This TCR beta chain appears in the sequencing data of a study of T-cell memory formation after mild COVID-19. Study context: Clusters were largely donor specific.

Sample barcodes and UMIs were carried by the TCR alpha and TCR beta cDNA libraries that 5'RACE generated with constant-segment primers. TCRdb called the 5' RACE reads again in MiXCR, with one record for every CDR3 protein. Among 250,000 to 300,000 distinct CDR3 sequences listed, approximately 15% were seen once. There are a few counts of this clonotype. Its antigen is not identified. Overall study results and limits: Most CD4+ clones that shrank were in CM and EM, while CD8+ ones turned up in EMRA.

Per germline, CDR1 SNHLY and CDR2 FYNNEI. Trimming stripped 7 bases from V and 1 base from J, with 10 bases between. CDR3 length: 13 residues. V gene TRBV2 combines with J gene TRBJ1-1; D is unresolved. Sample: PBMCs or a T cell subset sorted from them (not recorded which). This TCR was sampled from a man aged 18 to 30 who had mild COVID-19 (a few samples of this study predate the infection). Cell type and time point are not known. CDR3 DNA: TGTGCCAGCAAGCCCGCGGGGAACACTGAAGCTTTCTTT. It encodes CASKPAGNTEAFF. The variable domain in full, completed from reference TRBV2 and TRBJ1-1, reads EPEVTQTPSHQVTQMGQEVILRCVPISNHLYFYWYRQILGQKVEFLVSFYNNEISEKSEIFDDQFSVERPDGSNFTLKIRSTKLEDSAMYFCASKPAGNTEAFFGQGTRLTVV.